The source of this T cell receptor (beta chain) is a study of T cell repertoires in cytomegalovirus infection. Looking at the study overall: It can be stated that public TCR beta signatures indicated CMV infection as well as a matching HLA type.

Germline values: CDR1 MGHDK, CDR2 SYGVNS. With 6 bases removed from V and 3 bases from J, the gap between germline ends came to 15 bases. The CDR3 contains 15 residues. TCRdb reprocessed the reads with MiXCR, giving one entry per CDR3 protein. Among over 150,000 distinct CDR3 sequences listed, approximately 15% were seen once. This TCR derives from a human donor in good health (CMV status not recorded). Some clones in this sample may be carry-over from other donors' samples. The rearrangement joins TRBV25-1 to TRBJ2-4; D call uncertain. Sample: PBMCs. The CDR3 coding sequence is TGTGCCAGCAGCAAAAAGGGAATGGACAAAAACATTCAGTACTTC. The encoded protein is CASSKKGMDKNIQYF. Full variable domain (missing parts from reference TRBV25-1 and TRBJ2-4): EADIYQTPRYLVIGTGKKITLECSQTMGHDKMYWYQQDPGMELHLIHYSYGVNSTEKGDLSSESTVSRIRTEHFPLTLESARPSHTSQYLCASSKKGMDKNIQYFGAGTRLSVL.